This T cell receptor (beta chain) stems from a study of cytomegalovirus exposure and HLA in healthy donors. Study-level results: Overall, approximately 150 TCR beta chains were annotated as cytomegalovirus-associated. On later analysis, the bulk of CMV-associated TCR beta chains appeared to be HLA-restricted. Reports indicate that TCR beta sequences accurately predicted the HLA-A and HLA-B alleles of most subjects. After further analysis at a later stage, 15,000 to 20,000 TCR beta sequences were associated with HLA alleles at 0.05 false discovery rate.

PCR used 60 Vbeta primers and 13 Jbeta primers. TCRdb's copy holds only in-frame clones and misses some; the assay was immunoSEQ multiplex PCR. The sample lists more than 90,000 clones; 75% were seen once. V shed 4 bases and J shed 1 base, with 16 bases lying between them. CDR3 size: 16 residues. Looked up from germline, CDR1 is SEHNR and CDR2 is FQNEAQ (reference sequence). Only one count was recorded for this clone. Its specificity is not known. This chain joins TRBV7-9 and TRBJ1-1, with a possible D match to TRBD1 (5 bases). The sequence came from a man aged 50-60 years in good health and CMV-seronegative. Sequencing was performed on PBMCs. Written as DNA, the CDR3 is TGTGCCAGCAGCTCTACAAGGGGTAAGGGGAACACTGAAGCTTTCTTT. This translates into CASSSTRGKGNTEAFF.